The next 18 T cell receptor beta chains were all read from a single sample in a study of beta chain features in type 1 diabetes. TCRB transcripts that were expressed got sequenced, as all of the isolated RNA had been reverse transcribed. TCRdb keeps only in-frame clones here, not all; method: immunoSEQ multiplex PCR. The repertoire includes about 130,000 clones, around a tenth of them detected once, and about 0.61% sits in the top ten. Sequencing was performed on central memory CD4+ T cells from blood. Receptor source: a man younger than 30 in good health.

The table lists this clone with a few counts. The chain has TRBV30 and TRBJ2-3; a weak D match, TRBD2 (5 bases). The length of the CDR3 is 14 residues. V shed 2 bases and J shed 8 bases, with 17 bases lying between them. The V gene's germline CDR1 is GTSNPN and CDR2 SVGIG (reference sequence). The CDR3 is CAWSPWTGPATQYF. The CDR3 nucleotides are TGTGCCTGGAGTCCGTGGACTGGCCCAGCTACGCAGTATTTT.

The rearrangement uses TRBV6-6 and TRBJ2-2; TRBD1 matches 10 bases. V was pared by 2 bases and J by 6 bases, with 6 bases of the junction left unmatched. Germline V gene sequence: CDR1 MNHNY, CDR2 SVGAGI (reference sequence). The CDR3 is 16 residues long. The CDR3 coding sequence is TGTGCCAGCAGTTACCCCGGGACAGGGGTCCCCGGGGAGCTGTTTTTT. Protein sequence: CASSYPGTGVPGELFF.

This clone was picked up a small number of times. This rearrangement joins TRBV7-2 to TRBJ1-5, with unresolved D. V was cut by 5 bases and J by 3 bases, with 11 bases left in between. Germline-derived CDR1 and CDR2 are SGHTA and FQGNSA. CDR3 length: 14 residues. The CDR3 is CASSPTTYNQPQHF. In DNA, the CDR3 is TGTGCCAGCAGCCCTACTACGTACAATCAGCCCCAGCATTTT.

This clone was counted between two and nine times. The chain links TRBV11-3 to TRBJ2-7, with D uncertain. Germline assignment: CDR1 SGHNT and CDR2 YENEEA. The CDR3 consists of 12 residues. V lost 0 bases, J lost 4 bases, and 4 bases lay in between. The CDR3 DNA reads TGTGCCAGCAGCTTAGACGGGTACGAGCAGTACTTC. Amino acid sequence: CASSLDGYEQYF.

The chain links TRBV7-9 to TRBJ1-2, with 7 bases identical to TRBD1. V was clipped by 3 bases and J by 4 bases; unmatched bases: 2. Germline CDR1 SEHNR, CDR2 FQNEAQ (reference sequence). CDR3 length: 13 amino acids. The CDR3 DNA reads TGTGCCAGCAGCTTCGCAGGGGGCTATGGCTACACCTTC. It yields the protein CASSFAGGYGYTF.

In its sample, this clone was seen a few times. The identical CDR3 is also encoded by other nucleotide sequences in the sample. This rearrangement joins TRBV5-1 to TRBJ2-3; 12 nucleotides line up with TRBD2. V shed 4 bases and J 4 bases; nucleotides not matched to a gene: 4. Per the germline V gene, CDR1 is SGHRS and CDR2 is YFSETQ. This CDR3 has 15 residues. The CDR3 reads CASSLAGGPADTQYF. The CDR3 DNA is TGCGCCAGCAGCCTAGCGGGGGGGCCGGCAGATACGCAGTATTTT.

This chain uses TRBV18 with TRBJ2-7; D is unresolved. Trimming took 0 bases from V and 3 from J, leaving 9 bases between them. From germline, CDR1 is KGHSH and CDR2 LQKENI. This CDR3 is built from 14 residues. CDR3 DNA sequence: TGTGCCAGCTCACCACCTCACAGTCACTACGAGCAGTACTTC. Its translation: CASSPPHSHYEQYF.

The chain employs TRBV11-2 and TRBJ2-5, with D tentatively TRBD1 (5 bases). V shed 1 base and J shed 9 bases, with 15 bases lying between them. The CDR3 runs 14 residues. Germline loops: CDR1 SGHAT, CDR2 FQNNGV. Written as DNA, the CDR3 is TGTGCCAGCAGCTTAGGGCTGGGGCCGGATTCCCAGTACTTC. Protein product: CASSLGLGPDSQYF.

The chain employs TRBV18 and TRBJ2-1; D is perhaps TRBD1 (6 bases). The germline CDR1 and CDR2 sequences are KGHSH and LQKENI. Trimming shortened V by 5 bases and J by 6 bases, and 11 bases separated the two germline ends. This CDR3 contains 13 residues. The CDR3 here is CASSEGRGNEQFF. In DNA, the CDR3 is TGTGCCAGCTCAGAAGGCAGGGGCAATGAGCAGTTCTTC.

This chain uses TRBV5-1 with TRBJ2-1; 16 positions agree with TRBD2. Trimming at V came to 2 bases and at J to 10 bases, leaving 9 bases not matched to a gene. Germline V gene sequence: CDR1 SGHRS, CDR2 YFSETQ. The CDR3 runs 17 residues. CDR3 residues: CASSFGTSGGAQGEQFF. CDR3 sequence (DNA): TGCGCCAGCAGCTTCGGGACTAGCGGGGGGGCACAGGGAGAGCAGTTCTTC.

This clone came up many times. The V gene is TRBV30, the J gene TRBJ1-2; maybe TRBD1 (5 bases). The V gene's germline CDR1 is GTSNPN and CDR2 SVGIG (reference sequence). V lost 5 bases and J 5 bases, leaving 15 bases between the germline ends. This CDR3 spans 13 amino acids. CDR3 residues: CAWSAGPRYGYTF. In DNA, the CDR3 is TGTGCCTGGTCCGCAGGGCCAAGGTATGGCTACACCTTC.

This clone was seen only a few times. V gene TRBV5-4 combines with J gene TRBJ2-3; 15 bases align to TRBD2. V was pared by 4 bases and J by 4 bases, with 4 bases of the junction left unmatched. Looked up from germline, CDR1 is SGHNT and CDR2 is YYREEE (reference sequence). CDR3 length: 16 residues. CDR3 protein: CASSPGLAGGADTQYF. CDR3 nucleotide sequence: TGTGCCAGCAGCCCGGGACTAGCGGGGGGCGCAGATACGCAGTATTTT.

The chain uses TRBV30 and TRBJ1-5, with D maybe TRBD1 (6 bases). The V gene's germline CDR1 is GTSNPN and CDR2 SVGIG (reference sequence). The CDR3 extends over 14 amino acids. The V end was cut by 3 bases, the J end by 7 bases, with 16 bases between. The CDR3 region is CAWSEGGPGQPQHF. DNA for the CDR3: TGTGCCTGGAGCGAGGGGGGGCCGGGCCAGCCCCAGCATTTT.

The chain uses TRBV4-3 and TRBJ2-7; 9 bases map to TRBD1. After removal of 4 bases from V and 3 bases from J, the junction contained 1 base not matched to a gene. This CDR3 is 13 amino acids long. Per the germline V gene, CDR1 is LGHNA and CDR2 is YSLEER. The CDR3 is CASSRDRVYEQYF. The DNA for the CDR3 is TGCGCCAGCAGCCGGGACAGGGTCTACGAGCAGTACTTC.

This clone was counted ten times or more. This chain links TRBV29-1 with TRBJ2-3; 8 bases map to TRBD2. V lost 6 bases to trimming and J lost 7 bases; unmatched junction nucleotides: 12. The germline gives CDR1 SQVTM, CDR2 ANQGSEA. CDR3 length equals 14 residues. In DNA form, the CDR3 reads TGCAGCGTCGGACCTGGACTAGCCGAGAATACGCAGTATTTT. It yields the protein CSVGPGLAENTQYF.

This clone was observed a few times. J is TRBJ1-5 and V is TRBV18, with D hard to call. The CDR3 totals 13 residues. V was trimmed by 2 bases and J by 5 bases, leaving 7 bases between them. Germline values: CDR1 KGHSH, CDR2 LQKENI. For the CDR3, the DNA is TGTGCCAGCTCACCAGACATCTATCAGCCCCAGCATTTT. Its translation: CASSPDIYQPQHF. The variable domain in full, with the rest retrieved from reference TRBV18 and TRBJ1-5, is NAGVMQNPRHLVRRRGQEARLRCSPMKGHSHVYWYRQLPEEGLKFMVYLQKENIIDESGMPKERFSAEFPKEGPSILRIQQVVRGDSAAYFCASSPDIYQPQHFGDGTRLSIL.

This clone came up a few times. This chain uses TRBV30 with TRBJ1-1; no definite D call. The CDR3 sequence is 11 residues long. The germline V and J ends were trimmed by 4 bases and 7 bases, with 10 bases remaining between them. In germline, CDR1 is GTSNPN, CDR2 SVGIG (reference sequence). The CDR3 reads CAWTGGGEAFF. For the CDR3, the DNA is TGTGCCTGGACGGGTGGTGGTGAAGCTTTCTTT.

The rearrangement uses TRBV11-2 and TRBJ2-5; 13 bases map to TRBD2. J was trimmed by 5 bases and V by 4 bases; bases with no gene match: 4. There are 15 residues in the CDR3. CDR1 is SGHAT, CDR2 FQNNGV, per germline. In DNA, the CDR3 is TGTGCCAGCAGCTGGACTAGCGGGGGCGCGGAGACCCAGTACTTC. Amino acids: CASSWTSGGAETQYF.